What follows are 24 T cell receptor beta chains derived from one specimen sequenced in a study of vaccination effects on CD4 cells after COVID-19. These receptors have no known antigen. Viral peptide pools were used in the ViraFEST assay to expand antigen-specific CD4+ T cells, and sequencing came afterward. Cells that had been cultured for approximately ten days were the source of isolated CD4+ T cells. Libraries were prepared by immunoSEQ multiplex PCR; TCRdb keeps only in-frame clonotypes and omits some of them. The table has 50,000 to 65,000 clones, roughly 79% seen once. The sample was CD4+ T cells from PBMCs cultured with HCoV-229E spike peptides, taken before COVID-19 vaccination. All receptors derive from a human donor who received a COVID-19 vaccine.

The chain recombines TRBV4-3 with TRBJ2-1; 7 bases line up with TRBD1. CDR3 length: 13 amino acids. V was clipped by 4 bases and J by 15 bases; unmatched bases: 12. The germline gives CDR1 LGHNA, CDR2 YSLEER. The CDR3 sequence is CASSPDTGVSTFF. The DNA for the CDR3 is TGCGCCAGCAGCCCAGACACAGGGGTTAGTACGTTCTTC.

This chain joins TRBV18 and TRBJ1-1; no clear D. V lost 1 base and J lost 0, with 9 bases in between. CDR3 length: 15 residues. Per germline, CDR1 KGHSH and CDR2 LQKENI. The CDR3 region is CASSPLDRVNTEAFF. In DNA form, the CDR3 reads TGTGCCAGCTCACCACTGGACCGGGTGAACACTGAAGCTTTCTTT. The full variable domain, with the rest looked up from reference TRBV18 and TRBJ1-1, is NAGVMQNPRHLVRRRGQEARLRCSPMKGHSHVYWYRQLPEEGLKFMVYLQKENIIDESGMPKERFSAEFPKEGPSILRIQQVVRGDSAAYFCASSPLDRVNTEAFFGQGTRLTVV.

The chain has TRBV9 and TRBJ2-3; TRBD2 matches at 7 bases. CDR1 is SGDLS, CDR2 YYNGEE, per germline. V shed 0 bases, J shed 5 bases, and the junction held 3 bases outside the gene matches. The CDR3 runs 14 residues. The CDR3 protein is CASSVASGGDTQYF. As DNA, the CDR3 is TGTGCCAGCAGCGTAGCTTCGGGGGGAGATACGCAGTATTTT.

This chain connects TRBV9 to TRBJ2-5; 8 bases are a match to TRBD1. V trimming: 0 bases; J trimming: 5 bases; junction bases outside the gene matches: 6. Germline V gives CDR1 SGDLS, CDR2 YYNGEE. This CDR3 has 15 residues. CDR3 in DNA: TGTGCCAGCAGCGTAGTGTTGGGACAGGACGAGACCCAGTACTTC. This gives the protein CASSVVLGQDETQYF.

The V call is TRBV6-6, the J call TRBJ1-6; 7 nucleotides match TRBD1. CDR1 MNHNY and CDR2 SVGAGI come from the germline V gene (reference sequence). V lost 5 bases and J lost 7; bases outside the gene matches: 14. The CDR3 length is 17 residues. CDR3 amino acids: CASSQGTANLRNSPLHF. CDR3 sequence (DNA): TGTGCCAGCAGTCAGGGGACAGCGAATCTAAGAAATTCACCCCTCCACTTT.

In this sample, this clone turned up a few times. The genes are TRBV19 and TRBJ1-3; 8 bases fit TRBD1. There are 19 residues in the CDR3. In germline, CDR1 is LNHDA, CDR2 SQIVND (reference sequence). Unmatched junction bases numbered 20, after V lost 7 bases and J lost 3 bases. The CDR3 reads CASTQRTGRLLSGGNTIYF. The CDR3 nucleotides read TGTGCCAGTACTCAACGGACAGGGCGGTTATTGTCGGGTGGAAACACCATATATTTT.

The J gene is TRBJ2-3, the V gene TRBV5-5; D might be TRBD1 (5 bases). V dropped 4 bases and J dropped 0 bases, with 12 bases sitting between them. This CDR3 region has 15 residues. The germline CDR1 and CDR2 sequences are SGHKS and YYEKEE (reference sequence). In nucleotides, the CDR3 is TGTGCCAGCAGCCTGGACATCTCTAGCACAGATACGCAGTATTTT. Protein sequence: CASSLDISSTDTQYF.

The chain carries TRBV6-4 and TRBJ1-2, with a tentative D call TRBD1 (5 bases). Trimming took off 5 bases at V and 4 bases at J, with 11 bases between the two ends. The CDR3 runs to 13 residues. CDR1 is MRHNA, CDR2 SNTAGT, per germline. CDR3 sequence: CASSPSGGYGYTF. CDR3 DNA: TGTGCCAGCAGTCCTTCGGGGGGCTATGGCTACACCTTC.

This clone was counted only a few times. The DNA for the CDR3 is TGTGCCAGCTCACCGGGGGTAGTGACAGCCTATGGCTACACCTTC. It yields the protein CASSPGVVTAYGYTF. V and J are TRBV18 and TRBJ1-2; the D gene is possibly TRBD1 (5 bases). CDR1 and CDR2 from the germline V gene are KGHSH and LQKENI. This CDR3 comprises 15 residues. V lost 3 bases to trimming and J lost 4 bases, with 15 bases between them.

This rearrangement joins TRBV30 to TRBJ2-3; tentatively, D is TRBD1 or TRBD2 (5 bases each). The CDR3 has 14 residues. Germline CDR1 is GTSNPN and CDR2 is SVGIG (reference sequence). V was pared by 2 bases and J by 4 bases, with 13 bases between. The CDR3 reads CAWSWGSRPDTQYF. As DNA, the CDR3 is TGTGCCTGGAGTTGGGGGAGTAGACCAGATACGCAGTATTTT.

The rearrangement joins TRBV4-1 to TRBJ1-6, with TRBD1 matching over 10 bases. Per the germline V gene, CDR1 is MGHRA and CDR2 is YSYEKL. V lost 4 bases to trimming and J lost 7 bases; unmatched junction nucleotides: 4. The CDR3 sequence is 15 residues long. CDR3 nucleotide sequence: TGCGCCAGCAGCCCTCGACAGGGGGCGAATTCACCCCTCCACTTT. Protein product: CASSPRQGANSPLHF.

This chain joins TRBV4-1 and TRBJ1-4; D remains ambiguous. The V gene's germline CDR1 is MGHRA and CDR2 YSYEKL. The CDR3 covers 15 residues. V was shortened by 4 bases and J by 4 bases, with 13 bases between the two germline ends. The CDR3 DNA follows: TGCGCCAGCAGCCGTTTCGTGGCCTTTAATGAAAAACTGTTTTTT. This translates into CASSRFVAFNEKLFF.

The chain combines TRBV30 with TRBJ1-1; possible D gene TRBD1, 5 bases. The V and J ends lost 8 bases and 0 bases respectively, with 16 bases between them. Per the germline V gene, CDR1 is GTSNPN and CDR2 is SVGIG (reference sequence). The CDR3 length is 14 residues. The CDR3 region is CARTSGVLNTEAFF. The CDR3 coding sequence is TGTGCCAGAACCTCGGGGGTGCTGAACACTGAAGCTTTCTTT.

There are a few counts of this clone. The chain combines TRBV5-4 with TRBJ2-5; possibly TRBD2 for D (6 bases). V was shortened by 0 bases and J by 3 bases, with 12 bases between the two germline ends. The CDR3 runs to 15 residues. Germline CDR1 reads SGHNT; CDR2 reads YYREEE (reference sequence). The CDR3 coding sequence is TGTGCCAGCAGCTTGGAGATGTCTAGCGAAGAGACCCAGTACTTC. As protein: CASSLEMSSEETQYF.

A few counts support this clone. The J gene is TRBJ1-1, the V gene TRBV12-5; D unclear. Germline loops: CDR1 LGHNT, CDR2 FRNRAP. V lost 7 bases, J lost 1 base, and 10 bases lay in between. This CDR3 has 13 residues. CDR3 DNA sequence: TGTGCTAGTGCCCTTCTCGGGAACACTGAAGCTTTCTTT. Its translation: CASALLGNTEAFF. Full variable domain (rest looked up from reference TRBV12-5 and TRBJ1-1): DARVTQTPRHKVTEMGQEVTMRCQPILGHNTVFWYRQTMMQGLELLAYFRNRAPLDDSGMPKDRFSAEMPDATLATLKIQPSEPRDSAVYFCASALLGNTEAFFGQGTRLTVV.

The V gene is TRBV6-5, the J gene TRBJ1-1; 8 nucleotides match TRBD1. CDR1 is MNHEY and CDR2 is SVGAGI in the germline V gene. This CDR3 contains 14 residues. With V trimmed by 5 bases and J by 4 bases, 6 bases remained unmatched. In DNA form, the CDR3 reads TGTGCCAGCAGTAGACAAACAGGGGGCACTGAAGCTTTCTTT. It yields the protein CASSRQTGGTEAFF.

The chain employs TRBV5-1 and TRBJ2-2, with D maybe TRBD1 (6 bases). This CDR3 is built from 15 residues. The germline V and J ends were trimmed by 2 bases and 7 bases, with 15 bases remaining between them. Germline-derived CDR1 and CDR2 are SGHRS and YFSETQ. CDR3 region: CASSFETGWGGELFF. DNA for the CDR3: TGCGCCAGCAGCTTCGAAACAGGGTGGGGCGGGGAGCTGTTTTTT. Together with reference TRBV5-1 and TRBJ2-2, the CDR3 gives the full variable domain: KAGVTQTPRYLIKTRGQQVTLSCSPISGHRSVSWYQQTPGQGLQFLFEYFSETQRNKGNFPGRFSGRQFSNSRSEMNVSTLELGDSALYLCASSFETGWGGELFFGEGSRLTVL.

The CDR3 sequence is CASSRHSQPQHF. DNA for the CDR3: TGTGCCAGCAGTCGACACAGCCAGCCCCAGCATTTT. V usage is TRBV6-5 and J usage is TRBJ1-5, with D unclear. V lost 5 bases and J lost 7, with 9 bases in between. Per the germline V gene, CDR1 is MNHEY and CDR2 is SVGAGI. The CDR3 is 12 amino acids.

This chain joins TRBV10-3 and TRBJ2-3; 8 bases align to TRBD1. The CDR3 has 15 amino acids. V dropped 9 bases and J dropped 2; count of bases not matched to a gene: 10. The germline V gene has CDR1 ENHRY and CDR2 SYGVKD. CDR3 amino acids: CAMGTGGTPTDTQYF. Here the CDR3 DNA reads TGTGCCATGGGGACAGGAGGCACCCCCACAGATACGCAGTATTTT.

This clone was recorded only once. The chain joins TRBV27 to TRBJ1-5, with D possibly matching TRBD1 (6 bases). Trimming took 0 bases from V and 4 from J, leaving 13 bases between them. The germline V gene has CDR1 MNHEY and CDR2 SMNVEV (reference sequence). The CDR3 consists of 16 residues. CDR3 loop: CASSLSRQGINQPQHF. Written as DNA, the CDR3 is TGTGCCAGCAGTTTATCGAGGCAGGGGATAAATCAGCCCCAGCATTTT.

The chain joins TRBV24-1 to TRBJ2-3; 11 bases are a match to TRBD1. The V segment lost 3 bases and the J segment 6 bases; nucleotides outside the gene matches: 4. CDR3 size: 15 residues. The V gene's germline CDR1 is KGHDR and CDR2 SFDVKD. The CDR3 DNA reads TGTGCCACCAGTGATGCCGGGACAGGGGGGGATACGCAGTATTTT. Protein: CATSDAGTGGDTQYF.

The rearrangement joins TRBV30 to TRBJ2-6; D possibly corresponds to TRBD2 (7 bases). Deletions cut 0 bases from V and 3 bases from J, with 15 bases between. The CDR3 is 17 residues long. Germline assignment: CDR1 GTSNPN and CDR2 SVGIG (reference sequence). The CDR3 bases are TGTGCCTGGAGTGTACGAGGGGGGGCGGTTGGGGCCAACGTCCTGACTTTC. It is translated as CAWSVRGGAVGANVLTF.

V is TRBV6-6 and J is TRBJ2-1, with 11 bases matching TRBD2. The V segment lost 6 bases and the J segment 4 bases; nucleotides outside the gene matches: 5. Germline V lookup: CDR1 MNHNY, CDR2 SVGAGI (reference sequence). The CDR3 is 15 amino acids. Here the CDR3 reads CASSLLAGGYNEQFF. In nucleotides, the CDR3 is TGTGCCAGCAGCCTTCTAGCGGGGGGTTACAATGAGCAGTTCTTC.

The CDR3 reads CASSLVWGGATNEKLFF. The CDR3 DNA reads as TGCGCCAGCAGCTTGGTTTGGGGTGGAGCAACTAATGAAAAACTGTTTTTT. The chain couples TRBV5-1 to TRBJ1-4; no firm D call. CDR1 and CDR2 from the germline V gene are SGHRS and YFSETQ. V dropped 0 bases and J dropped 0 bases, with 12 bases sitting between them. The CDR3 has 17 amino acids.